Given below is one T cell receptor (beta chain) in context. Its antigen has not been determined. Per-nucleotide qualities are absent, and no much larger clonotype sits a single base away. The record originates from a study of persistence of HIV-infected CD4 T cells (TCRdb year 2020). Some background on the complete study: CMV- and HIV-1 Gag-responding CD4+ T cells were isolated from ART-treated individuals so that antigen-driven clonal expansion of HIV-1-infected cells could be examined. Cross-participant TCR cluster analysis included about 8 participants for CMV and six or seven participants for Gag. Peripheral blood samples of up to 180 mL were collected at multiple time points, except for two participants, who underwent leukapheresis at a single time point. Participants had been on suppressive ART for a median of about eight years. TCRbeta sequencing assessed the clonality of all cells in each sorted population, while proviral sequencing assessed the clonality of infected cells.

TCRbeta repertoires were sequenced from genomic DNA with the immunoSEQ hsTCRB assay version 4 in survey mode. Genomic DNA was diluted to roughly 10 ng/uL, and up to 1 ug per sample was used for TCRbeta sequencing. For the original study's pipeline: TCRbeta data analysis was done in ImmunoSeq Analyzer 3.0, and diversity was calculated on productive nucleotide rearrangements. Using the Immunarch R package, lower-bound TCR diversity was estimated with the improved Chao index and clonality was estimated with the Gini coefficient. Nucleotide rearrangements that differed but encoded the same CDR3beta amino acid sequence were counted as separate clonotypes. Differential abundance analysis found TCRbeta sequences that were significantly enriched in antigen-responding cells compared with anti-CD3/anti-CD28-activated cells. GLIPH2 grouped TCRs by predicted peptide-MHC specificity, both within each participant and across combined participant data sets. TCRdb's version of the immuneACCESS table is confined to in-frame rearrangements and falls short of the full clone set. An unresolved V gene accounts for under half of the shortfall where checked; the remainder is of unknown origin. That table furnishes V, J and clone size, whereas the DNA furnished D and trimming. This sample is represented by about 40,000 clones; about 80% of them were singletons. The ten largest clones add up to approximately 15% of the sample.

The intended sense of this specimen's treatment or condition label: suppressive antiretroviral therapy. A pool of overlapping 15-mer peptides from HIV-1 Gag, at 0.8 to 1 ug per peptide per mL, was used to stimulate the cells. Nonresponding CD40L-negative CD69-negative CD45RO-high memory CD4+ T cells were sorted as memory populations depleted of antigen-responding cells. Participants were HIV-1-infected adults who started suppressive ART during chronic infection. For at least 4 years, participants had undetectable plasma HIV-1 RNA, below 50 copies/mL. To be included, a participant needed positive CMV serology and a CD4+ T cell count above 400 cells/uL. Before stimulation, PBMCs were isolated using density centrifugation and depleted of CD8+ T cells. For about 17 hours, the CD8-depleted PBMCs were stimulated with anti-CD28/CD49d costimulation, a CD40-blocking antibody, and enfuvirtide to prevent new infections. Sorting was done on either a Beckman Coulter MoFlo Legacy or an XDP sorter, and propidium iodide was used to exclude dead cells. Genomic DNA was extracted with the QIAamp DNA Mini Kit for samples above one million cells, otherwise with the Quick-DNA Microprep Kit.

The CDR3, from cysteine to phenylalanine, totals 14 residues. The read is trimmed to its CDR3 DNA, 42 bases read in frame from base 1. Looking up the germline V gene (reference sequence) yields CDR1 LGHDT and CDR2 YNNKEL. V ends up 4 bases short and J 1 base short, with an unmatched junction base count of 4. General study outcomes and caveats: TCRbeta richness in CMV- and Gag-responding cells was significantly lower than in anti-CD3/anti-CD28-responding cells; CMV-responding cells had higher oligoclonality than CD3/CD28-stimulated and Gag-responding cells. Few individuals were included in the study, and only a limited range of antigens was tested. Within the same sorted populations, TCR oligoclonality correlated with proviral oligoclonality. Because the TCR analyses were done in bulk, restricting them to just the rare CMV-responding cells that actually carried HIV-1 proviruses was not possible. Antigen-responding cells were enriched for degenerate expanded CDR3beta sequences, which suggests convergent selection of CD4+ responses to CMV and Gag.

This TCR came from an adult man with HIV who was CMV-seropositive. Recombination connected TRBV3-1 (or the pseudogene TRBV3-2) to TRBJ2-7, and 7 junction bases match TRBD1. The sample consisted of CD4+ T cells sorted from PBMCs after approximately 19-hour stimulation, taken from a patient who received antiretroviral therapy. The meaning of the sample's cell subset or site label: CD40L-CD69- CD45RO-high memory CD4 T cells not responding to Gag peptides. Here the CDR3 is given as CASSPRQGSYEQYF. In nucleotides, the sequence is TGTGCCAGCAGCCCCCGACAGGGTTCCTACGAGCAGTACTTC.